The 22 T cell receptor beta chains below all came from one sample that was sequenced in a study of blood T cells in healthy people across ages. With a J-beta primer mix and a sample-barcoded 5' primer, a second PCR ran about 6 to 11 cycles. TCRdb recomputed calls from the 5' RACE reads with MiXCR, one row per CDR3 protein. The sample contains around 650,000 distinct CDR3 sequences, roughly 32% of which appear only once. Sequencing input: blood. Source of these receptors: a woman aged 80 or over in good health.

This clonotype was counted between two and nine times. A much larger clone lies a single base off, so this may be a read error. The V and J genes are TRBV6-2 or TRBV6-3 and TRBJ2-5, with D possibly being TRBD1 or TRBD2 (9 bases each). The V gene's germline CDR1 is MNHEY and CDR2 SVGEGT. The CDR3 covers 21 residues. With 2 bases removed from V and 11 bases from J, the gap between germline ends came to 39 bases. The CDR3 nucleotides read TGTGCCAGCAGTTACGACGGGACAGGGTTAGCGGGACTAGCCAACTACAATGAGCAGTACTTC. It specifies CASSYDGTGLAGLANYNEQYF.

Points on this clonotype: This clone may be a read error of a much larger clone one base away. The chain carries TRBV29-1 and TRBJ2-3, with unresolved D. Germline-derived CDR1 and CDR2 are SQVTM and ANQGSEA. The CDR3 loop spans 14 amino acids. The V and J ends lost 4 bases and 0 bases respectively, with 11 bases between them. The CDR3 loop is CSVAPRASTDTQYF. In DNA form, the CDR3 reads TGCAGCGTTGCGCCTCGGGCGAGCACAGATACGCAGTATTTT.

Note on this clonotype: A much larger clone lies a single base off, so this may be a read error. The chain employs TRBV3-1 and TRBJ2-1; D may correspond to TRBD1 or TRBD2 (5 bases each). The J call could be wrong; TRBJ2-7 is a better fit for the DNA end. This CDR3 is 14 amino acids long. Germline V gene data show CDR1 as LGHDT and CDR2 as YNNKEL (reference sequence). CDR3: CASSRDPAYNEQYF. In DNA form, the CDR3 reads TGTGCCAGCAGCCGGGACCCCGCCTACAATGAGCAGTACTTC.

The gene calls are TRBV4-1 and TRBJ2-3, with 7 nucleotides matching TRBD2. Unmatched junction bases numbered 8, after V lost 3 bases and J lost 5 bases. The CDR3 consists of 15 residues. The germline CDR1 and CDR2 sequences are MGHRA and YSYEKL. Written as DNA, the CDR3 is TGCGCCAGCAGCCAGGAATGGCTAGCGGAAGATACGCAGTATTTT. Translated: CASSQEWLAEDTQYF.

This clonotype appeared a few times. The genes are TRBV13 and TRBJ2-7, with D unclear. This CDR3 contains 13 residues. Germline CDR1 reads PRHDT; CDR2 reads FYEKMQ (reference sequence). The germline V and J ends were trimmed by 3 bases and 4 bases, with 10 bases remaining between them. The CDR3: CASSLSLGYEQYF. The CDR3 DNA reads as TGTGCCAGCAGCTTGTCGTTAGGGTACGAGCAGTACTTC. Full variable domain (remainder filled in from reference TRBV13 and TRBJ2-7): AAGVIQSPRHLIKEKRETATLKCYPIPRHDTVYWYQQGPGQDPQFLISFYEKMQSDKGSIPDRFSAQQFSDYHSELNMSSLELGDSALYFCASSLSLGYEQYFGPGTRLTVT.

Ten or more counts support this clonotype. The chain carries TRBV25-1 and TRBJ1-1, with D possibly TRBD1 on 6 matching bases. V lost 3 bases and J lost 8, with 13 bases in between. The CDR3 has 13 amino acids. Germline CDR1 reads MGHDK; CDR2 reads SYGVNS. Here the CDR3 reads CASSDTGGFEAFF. The DNA of the CDR3 is TGTGCCAGCAGTGATACCGGGGGCTTCGAAGCTTTCTTT.

The table lists this clonotype with many counts. This chain connects TRBV3-1 to TRBJ2-7; D might be TRBD2 (6 bases). CDR1 LGHDT and CDR2 YNNKEL come from the germline V gene (reference sequence). This CDR3 is built from 12 residues. V lost 4 bases to trimming and J lost 7 bases, with 11 bases between them. The CDR3 is CASSRGVEEQYF. The CDR3 region has the DNA TGTGCCAGCAGCCGGGGGGTAGAAGAGCAGTACTTC.

This clonotype came up once. The chain carries TRBV7-2 and TRBJ2-6; a weak D match, TRBD1 (5 bases). Trimming took 0 bases from V and 0 from J, leaving 12 bases between them. This CDR3 is 18 amino acids long. CDR1 is SGHTA and CDR2 is FQGNSA in the germline V gene. Here the CDR3 DNA reads TGTGCCAGCAGCTTAGCCGGACAAACTTTCTCTGGGGCCAACGTCCTGACTTTC. It is translated as CASSLAGQTFSGANVLTF.

The V gene is TRBV12-3 or TRBV12-4, the J gene TRBJ2-3; the D gene is possibly TRBD2 (6 bases). The length of the CDR3 is 16 residues. Trimming took 5 bases from V and 4 from J, leaving 19 bases between them. In DNA, the CDR3 is TGTGCCAGCAGTCCCACAGGCGGGCCTAGCGCAGATACGCAGTATTTT. Translation gives CASSPTGGPSADTQYF.

This clonotype showed up just a few times. This chain links TRBV4-1 with TRBJ2-1; D unclear. There are 13 residues in the CDR3. The V end lost 0 bases, the J end lost 6 bases, and 6 bases lay between the germline ends. CDR1 MGHRA and CDR2 YSYEKL come from the germline V gene. Here the CDR3 DNA reads TGCGCCAGCAGCCAAGAGTTGATCAATGAGCAGTTCTTC. Residues: CASSQELINEQFF.

Details on this clonotype: A much larger clone differs by one base, so this may be a read error. The chain combines TRBV7-2 with TRBJ1-5; weak D call: TRBD1 (5 bases). There are 15 residues in the CDR3. Germline V lookup: CDR1 SGHTA, CDR2 FQGNSA. CDR3 DNA sequence: TGTGCCAGCAGCTTAGGACAGTCTAGCAATCACCCCCAGCATTTT. Protein: CASSLGQSSNHPQHF. Filled out from reference TRBV7-2 and TRBJ1-5, the complete variable domain reads GAGVSQSPSNKVTEKGKDVELRCDPISGHTALYWYRQSLGQGLEFLIYFQGNSAPDKSGLPSDRFSAERTGGSVSTLTIQRTQQEDSAVYLCASSLGQSSNHPQHFGDGTRLSIL.

In its sample, this clonotype was seen many times. The chain links TRBV12-3 or TRBV12-4 to TRBJ1-6; D might be TRBD1 (5 bases). V gave up 3 bases and J gave up 7 bases, with 13 bases separating them. This CDR3 region has 15 residues. CDR3 nucleotide sequence: TGTGCCAGCAGTTTCCGGGACGGGGGGAATTCACCCCTCCACTTT. Its protein is CASSFRDGGNSPLHF.

This clonotype was found many times. The chain joins TRBV20-1 to TRBJ1-2; D is undetermined. This CDR3 has 14 amino acids. The germline CDR1 and CDR2 sequences are DFQATT and SNEGSKA (reference sequence). V was pared by 3 bases and J by 3 bases, with 14 bases between. The CDR3 sequence is CSARTSGGYYGYTF. The CDR3 nucleotides read TGCAGTGCTAGGACGAGCGGCGGTTACTATGGCTACACCTTC.

This clonotype was detected a few times. The V gene is TRBV7-8, the J gene TRBJ2-5; either TRBD1 or TRBD2 may fit D (6 bases each). Per germline, CDR1 SGHVS and CDR2 FQNEAQ. CDR3 length: 13 residues. Trimming cost V 10 bases and J 5 bases, with 17 bases left between them. The CDR3 region is CATSGGRLETQYF. The CDR3 region has the DNA TGTGCCACCTCTGGGGGGCGCTTGGAGACCCAGTACTTC.

For this clonotype: A read error may be the cause here, since a much bigger clone is one base away. The chain joins TRBV20-1 to TRBJ2-1; TRBD1 or TRBD2 may be the D gene (5 bases each). Germline CDR1 DFQATT, CDR2 SNEGSKA (reference sequence). This CDR3 is 14 amino acids long. Trimming took 0 bases from V and 13 from J, leaving 19 bases between them. In DNA, the CDR3 is TGCAGTGCTAGAGATTACGGGCAGTATGGGACCCAGTTCTTC. Translation: CSARDYGQYGTQFF.

V and J are TRBV4-2 and TRBJ2-7, with D tentatively TRBD1 or TRBD2 (5 bases each). The germline V gene encodes CDR1 LGHNA and CDR2 YNFKEQ. CDR3 size: 14 residues. Trimming stripped 2 bases from V and 4 bases from J, with 12 bases between. CDR3: CASSQREGAYEQYF. The CDR3 bases are TGTGCCAGCAGCCAACGGGAAGGGGCGTACGAGCAGTACTTC.

This chain joins TRBV25-1 and TRBJ2-4, with 9 positions matching TRBD1. Germline V CDR1 and CDR2: MGHDK, SYGVNS. CDR3 size: 14 residues. V was pared by 6 bases and J by 3 bases, with 3 bases of the junction left unmatched. CDR3 in DNA: TGTGCCAGCAGGACGACAGGGGGCAAAAACATTCAGTACTTC. The encoded protein is CASRTTGGKNIQYF.

The table lists this clonotype with many counts. The CDR3 here is CAISDGGGSGEQYF. CDR3 DNA sequence: TGTGCCATCAGTGATGGAGGGGGGTCCGGCGAGCAGTACTTC. This chain joins TRBV10-3 and TRBJ2-7; the D call may be TRBD1 or TRBD2 (6 bases each). The CDR3 has 14 residues. Germline V gives CDR1 ENHRY, CDR2 SYGVKD. Deletions cut 3 bases from V and 6 bases from J, with 15 bases between.

There are many counts of this clonotype. The V gene is TRBV20-1, the J gene TRBJ2-3; 12 bases agree with TRBD2. CDR3 length equals 15 residues. CDR1 and CDR2 from the germline V gene are DFQATT and SNEGSKA (reference sequence). V gave up 6 bases and J gave up 2 bases; unmatched junction bases: 6. Written as DNA, the CDR3 is TGCAGTGCCCACGGACTAGCGGGGTTCACAGATACGCAGTATTTT. It is translated as CSAHGLAGFTDTQYF.

The table lists this clonotype with many counts. This sequence joins TRBV6-1 and TRBJ2-3; D uncertain. Germline V lookup: CDR1 MNHNS, CDR2 SASEGT. The CDR3 totals 13 residues. V lost 4 bases to trimming and J lost 3 bases, with 8 bases between them. DNA for the CDR3: TGTGCCAGCAGTGTCGTGGTGACAGATACGCAGTATTTT. Amino acids: CASSVVVTDTQYF.

The chain joins TRBV5-1 to TRBJ1-3; D unclear. CDR3 size: 15 residues. Germline CDR1 is SGHRS and CDR2 is YFSETQ. Between the trimmed V and J ends, which lost 7 bases and 0 bases, there was a span of 14 bases. This CDR3 reads CASRSGSLSGNTIYF. The DNA of the CDR3 is TGCGCCAGCCGCTCCGGATCGCTCTCTGGAAACACCATATATTTT.

The chain recombines TRBV5-6 with TRBJ1-6; TRBD1 matches 10 bases. Germline CDR1 is SGHDT and CDR2 is YYEEEE. Losses at the gene ends were 4 bases for V and 8 bases for J; bases not matched to a gene: 6. This CDR3 region has 15 residues. CDR3 region: CASSTRDRGYSPLHF. The CDR3 DNA follows: TGTGCCAGCAGCACACGGGACAGGGGTTATTCACCCCTCCACTTT.